These 23 T cell receptor beta chains were sequenced from one sample in a study of blood T cell repertoires in COVID-19. This table comes from immunoSEQ multiplex PCR, and its TCRdb copy is limited to in-frame clones, with some not included. This repertoire shows tens of thousands of clones, 88% found once; its top ten account for approximately 5%. The sequencing input was peripheral blood. The receptors come from a man aged 45-65 years with active COVID-19.

The chain combines TRBV6-5 with TRBJ2-7, with D possibly being TRBD2 (5 bases). The CDR3 length is 14 residues. Germline assignment: CDR1 MNHEY and CDR2 SVGAGI. Trimming pared 6 bases from V and 2 bases from J, leaving 14 bases between. The CDR3 loop reads CASSISGGTYEQYF. For the CDR3, the DNA is TGTGCCAGCAGCATTTCAGGAGGAACCTACGAGCAGTACTTC.

In its sample, this clone was seen once. The V gene is TRBV28, the J gene TRBJ1-6; D is ambiguous. The CDR3 runs to 15 residues. Germline V gene lookup returns CDR1 MDHEN and CDR2 SYDVKM. V was cut by 4 bases and J by 10 bases, with 17 bases left in between. CDR3 sequence (DNA): TGTGCCAGCAGTTACGCCGGGATCCTAGAATCACCCCTCCACTTT. Its protein product is CASSYAGILESPLHF.

The rearrangement joins TRBV11-2 to TRBJ2-1, with 7 bases identical to TRBD2. The CDR3 is 16 residues long. The V and J ends lost 0 bases and 2 bases, in that order; junction bases with no gene match: 4. Germline CDR1 and CDR2: SGHAT and FQNNGV. The CDR3 DNA sequence: TGTGCCAGCAGCTTAGATCCGGGAGGTGCCTACAATGAGCAGTTCTTC. Translated: CASSLDPGGAYNEQFF.

This chain uses TRBV30 with TRBJ1-5; 7 bases fit TRBD1. Looked up from germline, CDR1 is GTSNPN and CDR2 is SVGIG (reference sequence). Trimming cost V 0 bases and J 4 bases; bases outside gene matches: 0. The CDR3 runs to 13 residues. The CDR3 spells CAWSVQGNQPQHF. The CDR3 DNA follows: TGTGCCTGGAGTGTACAGGGGAATCAGCCCCAGCATTTT.

J is TRBJ2-5 and V is TRBV3-1 (or the pseudogene TRBV3-2), with D uncertain. The CDR3 contains 15 residues. The germline V gene has CDR1 LGHDT and CDR2 YNNKEL (reference sequence). The V end lost 3 bases, the J end lost 1 base, and 12 bases lay between the germline ends. The CDR3 is CASSQVGRSQETQYF. CDR3 bases: TGTGCCAGCAGCCAGGTGGGTCGGAGCCAAGAGACCCAGTACTTC.

CDR3 nucleotides: TGCGCCAGCAGCTTGGTGGCGGGAGGTGGCGATGAGCAGTTCTTC. Its translation: CASSLVAGGGDEQFF. The chain employs TRBV5-1 and TRBJ2-1, with TRBD2 matching over 8 bases. This CDR3 region has 15 residues. The J segment lost 8 bases and the V segment lost 0 bases, leaving 7 bases of the junction unmatched. Germline V CDR1 and CDR2: SGHRS, YFSETQ. Full variable domain (rest looked up from reference TRBV5-1 and TRBJ2-1): KAGVTQTPRYLIKTRGQQVTLSCSPISGHRSVSWYQQTPGQGLQFLFEYFSETQRNKGNFPGRFSGRQFSNSRSEMNVSTLELGDSALYLCASSLVAGGGDEQFFGPGTRLTVL.

This clone was counted between two and nine times. The V call is TRBV28, the J call TRBJ1-6; D might be TRBD1 (5 bases). The V end was cut by 10 bases, the J end by 7 bases, with 11 bases between. CDR1 MDHEN and CDR2 SYDVKM come from the germline V gene. The CDR3 spans 12 residues. This chain's CDR3 is CATGGGNSPLHF. Here the CDR3 DNA reads TGTGCCACCGGGGGGGGAAATTCACCCCTCCACTTT.

This clone was recorded a few times. The chain is built from TRBV4-2 and TRBJ1-1; the match to TRBD1 covers 11 bases. The V and J ends lost 1 base and 6 bases, in that order; junction bases with no gene match: 7. The CDR3 length is 16 residues. Germline V CDR1 and CDR2: LGHNA, YNFKEQ. CDR3 in DNA: TGTGCCAGCAGCCAAGCTATCGGACAGGGGGCGCCTGAAGCTTTCTTT. It is translated as CASSQAIGQGAPEAFF.

The V gene is TRBV7-2, the J gene TRBJ1-6; perhaps TRBD1 as D (6 bases). The CDR3 totals 15 residues. Germline values: CDR1 SGHTA, CDR2 FQGNSA. The V gene lost 8 bases and the J gene lost 6 bases, with 17 bases spanning the gap. The DNA for the CDR3 is TGTGCCAGCTTCGGTTTCCGGGACACTAATTCACCCCTCCACTTT. This translates into CASFGFRDTNSPLHF. The entire variable domain, with the rest obtained from reference TRBV7-2 and TRBJ1-6, is as follows: GAGVSQSPSNKVTEKGKDVELRCDPISGHTALYWYRQSLGQGLEFLIYFQGNSAPDKSGLPSDRFSAERTGGSVSTLTIQRTQQEDSAVYLCASFGFRDTNSPLHFGNGTRLTVT.

As to this clone: Other DNA sequences in the sample encode the same CDR3. The V gene is TRBV18, the J gene TRBJ2-7; TRBD1 aligns across 11 bases. J was trimmed by 3 bases and V by 2 bases; bases with no gene match: 0. The CDR3 totals 14 residues. CDR1 KGHSH and CDR2 LQKENI come from the germline V gene. The CDR3 sequence is CASSPGTGGYEQYF. The CDR3 DNA reads as TGTGCCAGCTCACCAGGGACAGGGGGCTACGAGCAGTACTTC.

This chain joins TRBV4-3 and TRBJ2-5; D is uncertain. The CDR3 is 15 residues long. The germline V gene encodes CDR1 LGHNA and CDR2 YSLEER. Trimming left V 1 base short and J 5 bases short, with 14 bases between. The CDR3 region is CASSQGSPPGETQYF. The CDR3 coding sequence is TGCGCCAGCAGCCAAGGCTCTCCCCCCGGGGAGACCCAGTACTTC.

The rearrangement joins TRBV28 to TRBJ1-4; D not resolved. This CDR3 is 15 amino acids long. Per the germline V gene, CDR1 is MDHEN and CDR2 is SYDVKM. V lost 5 bases to trimming and J lost 0 bases, with 10 bases between them. The CDR3 here is CASSPRQATNEKLFF. CDR3 nucleotides: TGTGCCAGCAGTCCCCGGCAGGCAACTAATGAAAAACTGTTTTTT.

The chain joins TRBV28 to TRBJ1-2, with TRBD1 matching over 7 bases. The CDR3 contains 15 residues. The germline V gene has CDR1 MDHEN and CDR2 SYDVKM. With V trimmed by 4 bases and J by 4 bases, 9 bases remained unmatched. CDR3 loop: CASSSQPTGIYGYTF. CDR3 in DNA: TGTGCCAGCAGTTCACAACCGACAGGGATCTATGGCTACACCTTC.

The gene calls are TRBV5-6 and TRBJ1-2, with 8 bases aligning to TRBD1. CDR3 length equals 18 residues. Losses at the gene ends were 3 bases for V and 1 base for J; bases not matched to a gene: 14. Germline CDR1 reads SGHDT; CDR2 reads YYEEEE. CDR3 sequence: CASSSRDRIPSINYGYTF. The CDR3 bases are TGTGCCAGCAGCTCCCGGGACAGGATCCCTTCGATTAACTATGGCTACACCTTC.

This chain connects TRBV7-2 to TRBJ2-5; 7 nucleotides agree with TRBD1. V lost 2 bases, J lost 2 bases, and 8 bases stayed unmatched. In germline, CDR1 is SGHTA, CDR2 FQGNSA. The CDR3 length is 16 residues. CDR3 protein: CASSLTGQPLQETQYF. The CDR3 nucleotides read TGTGCCAGCAGCTTAACGGGACAGCCGTTACAAGAGACCCAGTACTTC. Filled out from reference TRBV7-2 and TRBJ2-5, the complete variable domain reads GAGVSQSPSNKVTEKGKDVELRCDPISGHTALYWYRQSLGQGLEFLIYFQGNSAPDKSGLPSDRFSAERTGGSVSTLTIQRTQQEDSAVYLCASSLTGQPLQETQYFGPGTRLLVL.

V gene TRBV11-2 combines with J gene TRBJ1-2, with 10 positions matching TRBD1. This CDR3 contains 18 residues. The trim removed 1 base at V and 2 bases at J, leaving 10 bases unmatched. Germline-derived CDR1 and CDR2 are SGHAT and FQNNGV. For the CDR3, the DNA is TGTGCCAGCAGCTTAGCGGGACAGGGGCTCAGGAAAAACTATGGCTACACCTTC. Translated, it gives CASSLAGQGLRKNYGYTF.

This clone was detected only once. The rearrangement links TRBV14 to TRBJ2-2, with a tentative D call TRBD2 (6 bases). This CDR3 region has 16 residues. Germline V CDR1 and CDR2: SGHDN, FVKESK. V was shortened by 3 bases and J by 2 bases, with 13 bases between the two germline ends. CDR3 nucleotide sequence: TGTGCCAGCAGCCACCTCCCGGGACTTAACACCGGGGAGCTGTTTTTT. It encodes CASSHLPGLNTGELFF.

This chain uses TRBV19 with TRBJ1-1; weak D call: TRBD1 (5 bases). Germline CDR1 LNHDA, CDR2 SQIVND (reference sequence). V was shortened by 6 bases and J by 0 bases, with 11 bases between the two germline ends. The CDR3 consists of 14 residues. The CDR3 reads CASRLGGMNTEAFF. CDR3 nucleotides: TGTGCCAGTAGGTTGGGGGGGATGAACACTGAAGCTTTCTTT.

The chain links TRBV24-1 to TRBJ1-2, with D possibly TRBD1 on 5 matching bases. Germline CDR1 and CDR2: KGHDR and SFDVKD. The CDR3 has 12 amino acids. Trimming cost V 6 bases and J 7 bases, with 11 bases left between them. CDR3 sequence: CATSSGGGGYTF. The CDR3 bases are TGTGCCACCAGTTCGGGGGGGGGTGGCTACACCTTC.

V and J are TRBV9 and TRBJ1-2; tentatively, D is TRBD1 (5 bases). V was cut by 0 bases and J by 6 bases, with 15 bases left in between. Germline V gene data show CDR1 as SGDLS and CDR2 as YYNGEE. This CDR3 is built from 15 residues. The CDR3 bases are TGTGCCAGCAGCGTAGATATAGGGGATGGGGATGGCTACACCTTC. This codes for CASSVDIGDGDGYTF.

This chain uses TRBV19 with TRBJ1-1; D remains unclear. The V and J ends lost 0 bases and 11 bases respectively, with 13 bases between them. From germline, CDR1 is LNHDA and CDR2 SQIVND (reference sequence). This CDR3 is 13 amino acids long. The CDR3 DNA reads as TGTGCCAGTAGTATAGAGGCATCGGGAGGGGCTTTCTTT. Amino acid sequence: CASSIEASGGAFF.

This chain uses TRBV24-1 with TRBJ2-5, with 8 positions matching TRBD1. J was trimmed by 6 bases and V by 3 bases; bases with no gene match: 5. The V gene's germline CDR1 is KGHDR and CDR2 SFDVKD. This CDR3 region has 14 residues. The DNA for the CDR3 is TGTGCCACCAGTGATGATGACAGGGGAAAGACCCAGTACTTC. Its protein product is CATSDDDRGKTQYF.

The rearrangement uses TRBV5-6 and TRBJ1-2; D is perhaps TRBD1 (6 bases). Germline V gives CDR1 SGHDT, CDR2 YYEEEE. V was clipped by 4 bases and J by 2 bases, with 9 bases between them. This CDR3 contains 13 residues. CDR3 nucleotide sequence: TGTGCCAGCAGCAAACAGGGAAACTATGGCTACACCTTC. Residues: CASSKQGNYGYTF.